The clone carrying this T cell receptor (beta chain) was counted many times. Its target is unknown. Unmatched junction bases numbered 3, after V lost 3 bases and J lost 1 base. The CDR3 is made up of 18 amino acids. Germline CDR1 is LGHDT and CDR2 is YNNKEL (reference sequence). Newly diagnosed hyperthyroidism patients aged 18 to 65 years had disease lasting under 2 months. This sample is drawn from a study of T cells in Graves' hyperthyroidism and ophthalmopathy. Regarding the study as a whole: Among clonotypes expanded in thyroid above 0.001, most were also found in blood.

Template material for amplifying TCR beta CDR3 regions consisted of RNA transcripts. Researchers ran a first-round RT-PCR on the TCR CDR3 using the HTBI primer set. TCRdb called the multiplex PCR reads again in MiXCR, with one record for every CDR3 protein. The repertoire holds roughly 630,000 distinct CDR3 sequences, 15% to 18% seen once, with about 7% in the top ten. The sequenced sample consisted of blood. The receptor comes from a woman aged 25-40 years with Graves' hyperthyroidism. The chain has TRBV3-1 and TRBJ2-2, with TRBD2 matching 15 bases. CDR3 loop: CASSQGLAGGQNTGELFF. The CDR3 DNA reads TGTGCCAGCAGCCAGGGACTAGCGGGAGGACAGAACACCGGGGAGCTGTTTTTT.